A selection of T cell receptor beta chains follows, all from one sample in a study of T cells after yellow fever vaccination. TCRdb used MiXCR to reprocess the 5' RACE reads, holding one entry per CDR3 protein. The top ten clones hold over 12% of a sample with some 350,000 distinct CDR3 sequences, 6% to 8% of them seen once. The sequencing used PBMCs, collected 5 days after the yellow fever booster vaccination. These receptor sequences come from a man between 25 and 39 years old who received the YFV17D yellow fever vaccine. CDR3s include the opening cysteine and the closing phenylalanine or tryptophan. Fields, in order: clone size, D gene, J gene, V gene, CDR3 protein, CDR3 DNA. The D gene is left open where the match is weak. Clone sizes are given selectively: once, few, many, or a class where the clone is expanded.

many,TRBD2,TRBJ2-4,TRBV5-5,CASSATSGITAKNIQYF,TGTGCCAGCAGCGCTACTAGCGGGATCACAGCCAAAAACATTCAGTACTTC
many,NA,TRBJ2-3,TRBV3-1,CASSPLWSGTQYF,TGTGCCAGCAGCCCTCTTTGGTCTGGTACGCAGTATTTT
NA,NA,TRBJ2-3,TRBV10-1,CASSRGGPADTQYF,TGCGCCAGCAGCCGTGGGGGCCCCGCAGATACGCAGTATTTT
many,NA,TRBJ2-7,TRBV4-3,CASSQDGRGSSYEQYF,TGCGCCAGCAGCCAAGATGGACGGGGGAGCTCCTACGAGCAGTACTTC
few,NA,TRBJ2-2,TRBV7-2,CASSLARQGWNTGELFF,TGTGCCAGCAGCTTAGCGAGGCAGGGGTGGAACACCGGGGAGCTGTTTTTT
few,NA,TRBJ2-1,TRBV5-1,CASSLSLSEQFF,TGCGCCAGCAGCTTGAGCCTTTCTGAGCAGTTCTTC
few,TRBD2,TRBJ2-2,TRBV18,CASSPPLAGGTGELFF,TGTGCCAGCTCACCCCCCCTAGCGGGAGGAACCGGGGAGCTGTTTTTT
NA,TRBD2,TRBJ2-3,TRBV20-1,CCASKLAGGPTDTQYF,TGCTGTGCTAGTAAATTAGCGGGAGGTCCCACAGATACGCAGTATTTT
many,TRBD2,TRBJ2-5,TRBV5-1,CASSLASGGETQYF,TGCGCCAGCAGCTTAGCTAGCGGGGGAGAGACCCAGTACTTC
many,NA,TRBJ2-7,TRBV7-2,CASSLGLQTYEQYF,TGTGCCAGCAGCCTCGGCCTTCAGACCTACGAGCAGTACTTC
many,NA,TRBJ2-2,TRBV7-8,CASSRGGTDGELFF,TGTGCCAGCAGCAGGGGGGGGACCGACGGGGAGCTGTTTTTT
many,NA,TRBJ2-3,TRBV5-6,CASSEDTQYF,TGTGCCAGCAGCGAAGATACGCAGTATTTT
many,TRBD2,TRBJ2-1,TRBV6-2/TRBV6-3,CASSPLLGTSGRAGSGYEQFF,TGTGCCAGCAGCCCTTTACTAGGGACTAGCGGGAGGGCGGGGTCGGGGTATGAGCAGTTCTTC
NA,TRBD2,TRBJ2-2,TRBV9,CASSSIGVAGGRNTGELFF,TGTGCCAGCAGCTCGATTGGGGTGGCGGGAGGGAGGAACACCGGGGAGCTGTTTTTT
few,TRBD2,TRBJ2-3,TRBV10-3,CAIRSLLAKDTDTQYF,TGTGCCATCAGATCGCTACTAGCGAAAGACACAGATACGCAGTATTTT
NA,NA,TRBJ2-5,TRBV5-4,CASSLDRVLAGEKETQYF,TGTGCCAGCAGCTTGGACAGGGTCCTCGCGGGAGAGAAAGAGACCCAGTACTTC
NA,TRBD1,TRBJ2-1,TRBV3-1,CASSQLGDRHNEQFF,TGTGCCAGCAGCCAATTGGGGGACAGGCACAATGAGCAGTTCTTC
many,TRBD2,TRBJ2-2,TRBV5-6,CASSLAGSGRAPTGELFF,TGTGCCAGCAGCTTGGCCGGTAGCGGGAGGGCCCCCACCGGGGAGCTGTTTTTT
NA,NA,TRBJ1-2,TRBV7-9,CASSLEALGNYGYTF,TGTGCCAGCAGCTTAGAGGCTTTAGGAAACTATGGCTACACCTTC
many,NA,TRBJ2-7,TRBV29-1,CSAVGTVPEQYF,TGCAGCGCCGTGGGGACGGTGCCCGAGCAGTACTTC
few,NA,TRBJ1-5,TRBV19,CASSTLPPGFQPQHF,TGTGCCAGTAGTACTCTACCTCCAGGGTTTCAGCCCCAGCATTTT
few,TRBD1,TRBJ2-2,TRBV23-1,CASNRQGANTGELFF,TGCGCCAGCAATCGACAGGGGGCAAACACCGGGGAGCTGTTTTTT
few,NA,TRBJ2-5,TRBV20-1,CSAREGGYETQYF,TGCAGTGCTAGGGAGGGGGGGTATGAGACCCAGTACTTC
many,NA,TRBJ2-1,TRBV20-1,CSARDDPGYNEQFF,TGCAGTGCTAGAGACGACCCGGGATACAATGAGCAGTTCTTC
few,TRBD1,TRBJ1-1,TRBV5-6,CASTPGGGGRNTRAFF,TGTGCCAGCACTCCGGGGGGAGGGGGCCGTAATACCCGAGCTTTCTTT
NA,NA,TRBJ1-3,TRBV7-2,CASSFYASGNTIYF,TGTGCCAGCAGCTTTTACGCCTCTGGAAACACCATATATTTT
many,TRBD2,TRBJ2-7,TRBV20-1,CSARERTRLTYEQYF,TGCAGTGCTAGAGAAAGGACTAGACTTACCTACGAGCAGTACTTC
few,NA,TRBJ2-1,TRBV7-9,CASSLNYGSSSYNEQFF,TGTGCCAGCAGCTTAAATTACGGGAGCTCCTCCTACAATGAGCAGTTCTTC
NA,TRBD2,TRBJ2-5,TRBV9,CASSVSGTSGGGTQYF,TGTGCCAGCAGCGTATCCGGGACTAGCGGAGGGGGGACCCAGTACTTC
many,NA,TRBJ2-5,TRBV5-4,CASNRDGRRETQYF,TGTGCCAGCAACCGTGATGGGCGTCGTGAGACCCAGTACTTC
many,TRBD1,TRBJ2-5,TRBV7-8,CASSVGTGRQETQYF,TGTGCCAGCAGCGTCGGGACAGGGAGGCAAGAGACCCAGTACTTC
few,TRBD2,TRBJ2-3,TRBV7-9,CASSYGLAGYTDTQYF,TGTGCCAGCAGTTACGGACTAGCGGGTTACACAGATACGCAGTATTTT
NA,NA,TRBJ2-5,TRBV10-3,CAISESTETQYF,TGTGCCATCAGTGAGTCGACCGAGACCCAGTACTTC
few,NA,TRBJ2-7,TRBV10-3,CAINPRDSNRTYEQYF,TGTGCCATCAATCCCAGGGACTCGAATAGGACCTACGAGCAGTACTTC
NA,NA,TRBJ2-2,TRBV4-3,CASSQVPRTGELFF,TGCGCCAGCAGCCAAGTCCCCCGTACCGGGGAGCTGTTTTTT
many,NA,TRBJ2-1,TRBV7-2,CASSQHRDSQHNEQFF,TGTGCCAGCAGCCAACACCGGGACTCCCAGCATAATGAGCAGTTCTTC
many,TRBD2,TRBJ2-1,TRBV5-1,CASGNGLAGHNEQFF,TGCGCCAGCGGAAATGGACTAGCGGGCCACAATGAGCAGTTCTTC
NA,TRBD1,TRBJ1-4,TRBV7-9,CASSPRTGRSEKLFF,TGTGCCAGCAGCCCGCGGACAGGGAGGAGTGAAAAACTGTTTTTT